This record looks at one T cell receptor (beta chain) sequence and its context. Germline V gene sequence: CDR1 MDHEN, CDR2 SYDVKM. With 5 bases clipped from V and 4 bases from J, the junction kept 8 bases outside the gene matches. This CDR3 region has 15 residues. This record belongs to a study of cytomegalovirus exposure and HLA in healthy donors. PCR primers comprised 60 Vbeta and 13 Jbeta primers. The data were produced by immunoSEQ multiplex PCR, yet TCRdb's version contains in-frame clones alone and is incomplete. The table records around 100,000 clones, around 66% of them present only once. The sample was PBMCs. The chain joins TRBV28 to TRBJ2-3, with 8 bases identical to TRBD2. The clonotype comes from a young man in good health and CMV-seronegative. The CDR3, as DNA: TGTGCCAGCAGTCCCTCAGCGGGAGTCGCAGATACGCAGTATTTT. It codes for CASSPSAGVADTQYF.